These T cell receptor beta chains were read from a single sample in a study of cytomegalovirus exposure and HLA in healthy donors. Profiling relied on immunoSEQ multiplex PCR, and the TCRdb table lists in-frame clones only, not all of them. The table shows over 110,000 clones, with approximately 78% occurring only once. The sample comprised PBMCs. These receptors were taken from a female donor in good health and CMV-seronegative. Each CDR3 is given with its conserved first and last residue. Fields, in order: J gene, CDR3 length, V gene, D gene, clone size, CDR3 DNA, CDR3 protein. The D gene is left open where the match is weak. Clone size is given for some rows only: seen once, a few or many times, or a class if the clone is expanded.

TRBJ2-3,20,TRBV5-1,-,-,TGCGCCAGCAGCTTTGACAGCCTTAACCCGAGGATCGGGAGTCAGGATACGCAGTATTTT,CASSFDSLNPRIGSQDTQYF
TRBJ2-7,15,TRBV5-4,-,-,TGTGCCAGCAGCTTGCGTACAGGGAGTTTTGTCGAGCAGTACTTC,CASSLRTGSFVEQYF
TRBJ2-1,16,TRBV4-1,TRBD1,-,TGCGCCAGCAGCCACCCGGGACAGGGTGTACGCAATGAGCAGTTCTTC,CASSHPGQGVRNEQFF
TRBJ2-3,16,TRBV7-7,TRBD2,once,TGTGCTAGCAGTCCGGGACTAGCGGGGGGCCGGGATACGCAGTATTTT,CASSPGLAGGRDTQYF
TRBJ1-2,14,TRBV4-1,-,-,TGCGCCAGCAGCCAGCGGGATATACTCTATGGCTACACCTTC,CASSQRDILYGYTF
TRBJ2-3,15,TRBV19,TRBD1,-,TGTGCCAGTAGTATGGGGACAGGGTTAGGAGATACGCAGTATTTT,CASSMGTGLGDTQYF
TRBJ2-3,16,TRBV4-2,TRBD2,-,TGTGCCAGCAGCCAAGATTTAGCGGGAGGGGAAGATACGCAGTATTTT,CASSQDLAGGEDTQYF
TRBJ2-7,14,TRBV19,TRBD1,-,TGTGCCAGTAGTCCACAGGGGGCGGCCTACGAGCAGTACTTC,CASSPQGAAYEQYF
TRBJ2-1,16,TRBV5-1,-,-,TGCGCCAGCAGCGAAGGTAGGGGATTTAGGTGGAATGAGCAGTTCTTC,CASSEGRGFRWNEQFF
TRBJ1-4,16,TRBV6-5,-,few,TGTGCCAGCAGTTACCTGGCCACGGGGAGAAATGAAAAACTGTTTTTT,CASSYLATGRNEKLFF
TRBJ1-6,15,TRBV30,-,-,TGTGCCTGGAGGGTAGTGGGGCCAGGTAATTCACCCCTCCACTTT,CAWRVVGPGNSPLHF
TRBJ2-2,16,TRBV9,-,-,TGTGCCAGCAGCGTAGGGGGAGGAACGAACACCGGGGAGCTGTTTTTT,CASSVGGGTNTGELFF
TRBJ2-7,15,TRBV11-2,-,-,TGTGCCAGCAGCTTAGGTACAGGTCCAACGGGCGAGCAGTACTTC,CASSLGTGPTGEQYF
TRBJ1-2,11,TRBV29-1,TRBD1,-,TGCAGCTACCGACAGGGGAATGGCTACACCTTC,CSYRQGNGYTF
TRBJ2-2,15,TRBV18,TRBD1,once,TGTGCCAGCTCACCAAGAAGGGGGCACACCGGGGAGCTGTTTTTT,CASSPRRGHTGELFF
TRBJ2-3,15,TRBV5-1,-,-,TGCGCCAGCAGCCCCAACAGGGTCTGGACAGATACGCAGTATTTT,CASSPNRVWTDTQYF
TRBJ2-6,18,TRBV4-2,-,-,TGTGCCAGCAGCCAAGTGACAGCAGCTGTCTCTGGGGCCAACGTCCTGACTTTC,CASSQVTAAVSGANVLTF
TRBJ1-2,14,TRBV27,-,-,TGTGCCAGCAGCCTAACAGGGTTTCCATATGGCTACACCTTC,CASSLTGFPYGYTF
TRBJ1-1,14,TRBV27,-,-,TGTGCCAGCAGTTTAGGCCACAGAAACACTGAAGCTTTCTTT,CASSLGHRNTEAFF
TRBJ1-4,16,TRBV7-2,TRBD1,-,TGTGCCAGCAGCTTAGCAGCCGGGACAGGGGGAGAAAAACTGTTTTTT,CASSLAAGTGGEKLFF
TRBJ2-1,14,TRBV7-3,-,-,TGTGCCAGCAGCTTAATGGCCCAATACGATGAGCAGTTCTTC,CASSLMAQYDEQFF
TRBJ2-2,15,TRBV5-4,-,-,TGTGCCAGCAGCTTGATGCAGGAAACATCCGGGGAGCTGTTTTTT,CASSLMQETSGELFF
TRBJ2-7,13,TRBV5-4,-,-,TGTGCCAGCAGCTTGGACCCAGGGAGGGAGCAGTACTTC,CASSLDPGREQYF
TRBJ2-5,15,TRBV6-5,-,-,TGTGCCAGCAGCCCCTTTACGGGAGTCGAGGAGACCCAGTACTTC,CASSPFTGVEETQYF
TRBJ1-2,16,TRBV12-5,TRBD1,-,TGTGCTAGTGGTTCAATATCGACAGGGGGCGAGTATGGCTACACCTTC,CASGSISTGGEYGYTF
TRBJ1-1,12,TRBV5-6,-,-,TGTGCCAGCAGCTTGGCCATCGGGGGGGCTTTCTTT,CASSLAIGGAFF
TRBJ1-1,15,TRBV27,-,-,TGTGCCAGCCACCGGGGGATACCGAAAAACACTGAAGCTTTCTTT,CASHRGIPKNTEAFF
TRBJ1-1,13,TRBV27,-,-,TGTGCCAGCAGTTACTCAGGGGTGTCTGAAGCTTTCTTT,CASSYSGVSEAFF
TRBJ2-7,15,TRBV5-1,-,-,TGCGCCAGCAGCTCCAGGGGAATGAGCTCCTACGAGCAGTACTTC,CASSSRGMSSYEQYF
TRBJ2-7,14,TRBV6-6,TRBD1,-,TGTGCCAGCAGTTCCCGACAGGGGTCGCGCGAGCAGTACTTC,CASSSRQGSREQYF
TRBJ2-1,15,TRBV18,TRBD2,few,TGTGCCAGCTCACTCGCACTCGGGGGGGGCAATGAGCAGTTCTTC,CASSLALGGGNEQFF
TRBJ1-2,14,TRBV6-1,TRBD1,-,TGTGCCAGCAGGGTGACAGGGTATCGGTATGGCTACACCTTC,CASRVTGYRYGYTF
TRBJ1-6,14,TRBV5-1,-,-,TGCGCCAGCACCCGTCACCAGGGAGGTTCACCCCTCCACTTT,CASTRHQGGSPLHF
TRBJ1-1,15,TRBV6-5,TRBD1,-,TGTGCCAGCAGCCCCGGGACAGGAGGGAACACTGAAGCTTTCTTT,CASSPGTGGNTEAFF
TRBJ2-7,15,TRBV13,TRBD2,-,TGTGCCAGCAGCTTAGGACTAGCGGGAGTGTACGAGCAGTACTTC,CASSLGLAGVYEQYF
TRBJ2-1,15,TRBV5-1,TRBD2,-,TGCGCCAGCAGCTTGGCAGCGGGGGGCCACAATGAGCAGTTCTTC,CASSLAAGGHNEQFF
TRBJ1-4,14,TRBV19,-,few,TGTGCCAGTAGTGAGACAGCAACTAATGAAAAACTGTTTTTT,CASSETATNEKLFF
TRBJ1-1,15,TRBV5-4,TRBD1,few,TGTGCCAGCAGCGCCTGGACAGGGCCGAACACTGAAGCTTTCTTT,CASSAWTGPNTEAFF
TRBJ1-5,14,TRBV6-1,-,-,TGTGCCAGCAGGATGAGACAGGGCAATCAGCCCCAGCATTTT,CASRMRQGNQPQHF
TRBJ1-1,16,TRBV5-6,-,few,TGTGCCAGCAGCTTGGACGGGCAGGGGCGGAACACTGAAGCTTTCTTT,CASSLDGQGRNTEAFF
TRBJ2-3,15,TRBV9,TRBD1,-,TGTGCCAGCAGCGTACAAGGGGGCGTCCCAGATACGCAGTATTTT,CASSVQGGVPDTQYF
TRBJ2-3,12,TRBV28,-,-,TGTGCCAGCAGTTTGCAGGGAGATACGCAGTATTTT,CASSLQGDTQYF
TRBJ2-5,12,TRBV5-1,-,-,TGCGCCAGCAGCCCCAACATAGAGACCCAGTACTTC,CASSPNIETQYF
TRBJ1-1,15,TRBV7-2,TRBD1,-,TGTGCCAGCAGCTCGACAGGGGTTAGGAACACTGAAGCTTTCTTT,CASSSTGVRNTEAFF
TRBJ1-5,17,TRBV28,TRBD1,-,TGTGCCAGCAGCGGATCCGGGACAGGGCGAAGCAATCAGCCCCAGCATTTT,CASSGSGTGRSNQPQHF
TRBJ1-4,14,TRBV28,TRBD1,-,TGTGCCAGCAGCCCGGGACAGTGGAATGAAAAACTGTTTTTT,CASSPGQWNEKLFF
TRBJ2-1,17,TRBV27,-,once,TGTGCCAGCAGTCCGAAAGAGACACTCACCGCCTACAATGAGCAGTTCTTC,CASSPKETLTAYNEQFF
TRBJ2-2,16,TRBV28,TRBD2,-,TGTGCCAGCAGCGGGACTAGCGGGTATCCTACCGGGGAGCTGTTTTTT,CASSGTSGYPTGELFF
TRBJ1-2,16,TRBV27,TRBD1,-,TGTGCCAGCAGTCCCGGTAGGACAGGGGGCATCTATGGCTACACCTTC,CASSPGRTGGIYGYTF
TRBJ2-5,13,TRBV6-5,-,-,TGTGCCAGCACTACAGCGGATCAAGAGACCCAGTACTTC,CASTTADQETQYF
TRBJ2-7,19,TRBV7-4,TRBD2,-,TGTGCCAGCAGCTTAAACGGGAGGGTTCCCATTGGACAGAAACACGAGCAGTACTTC,CASSLNGRVPIGQKHEQYF
TRBJ2-3,17,TRBV10-3,TRBD2,-,TGTGCCACCTTACTAGCGGGAGGGCTCCCTAGCACAGATACGCAGTATTTT,CATLLAGGLPSTDTQYF
TRBJ2-1,14,TRBV5-1,TRBD2,-,TGCGCCAGCAACTTTGCGGGGGGCCATGGTGAGCAGTTCTTC,CASNFAGGHGEQFF